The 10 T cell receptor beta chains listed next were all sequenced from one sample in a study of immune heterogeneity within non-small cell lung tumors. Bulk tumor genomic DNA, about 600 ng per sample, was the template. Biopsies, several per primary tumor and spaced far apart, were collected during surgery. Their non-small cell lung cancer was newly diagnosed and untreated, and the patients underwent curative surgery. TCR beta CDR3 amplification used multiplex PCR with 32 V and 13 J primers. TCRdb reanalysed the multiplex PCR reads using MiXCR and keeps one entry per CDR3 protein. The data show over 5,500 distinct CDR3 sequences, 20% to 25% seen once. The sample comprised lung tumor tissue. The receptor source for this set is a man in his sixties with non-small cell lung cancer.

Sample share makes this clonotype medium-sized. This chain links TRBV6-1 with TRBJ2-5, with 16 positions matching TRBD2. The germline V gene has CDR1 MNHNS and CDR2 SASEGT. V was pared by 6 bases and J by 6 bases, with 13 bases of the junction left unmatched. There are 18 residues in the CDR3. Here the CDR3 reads CASRPAPGLAGGGQTQYF. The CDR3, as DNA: TGTGCCAGCAGGCCAGCCCCGGGACTAGCGGGAGGGGGTCAGACCCAGTACTTC.

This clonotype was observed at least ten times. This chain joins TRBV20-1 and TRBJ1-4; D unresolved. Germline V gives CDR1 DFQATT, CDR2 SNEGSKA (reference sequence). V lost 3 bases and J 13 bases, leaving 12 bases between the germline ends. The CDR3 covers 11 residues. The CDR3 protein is CSASESLRLFF. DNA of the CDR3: TGCAGTGCTAGTGAGAGCCTTCGACTGTTTTTT.

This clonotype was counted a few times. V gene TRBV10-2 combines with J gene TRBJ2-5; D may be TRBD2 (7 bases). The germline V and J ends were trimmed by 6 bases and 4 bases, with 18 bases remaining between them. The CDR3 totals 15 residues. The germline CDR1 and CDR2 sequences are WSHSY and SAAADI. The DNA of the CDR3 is TGCGCCAGCAGACAAGGGGGGGGGCGGGGAGAGACCCAGTACTTC. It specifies CASRQGGGRGETQYF.

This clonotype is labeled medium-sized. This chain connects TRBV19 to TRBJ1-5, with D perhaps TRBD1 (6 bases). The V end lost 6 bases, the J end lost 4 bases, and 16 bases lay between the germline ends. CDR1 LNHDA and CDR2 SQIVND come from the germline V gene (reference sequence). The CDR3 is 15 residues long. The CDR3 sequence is CASRERTAENQPQHF. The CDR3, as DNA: TGTGCCAGTAGAGAAAGGACAGCCGAAAATCAGCCCCAGCATTTT.

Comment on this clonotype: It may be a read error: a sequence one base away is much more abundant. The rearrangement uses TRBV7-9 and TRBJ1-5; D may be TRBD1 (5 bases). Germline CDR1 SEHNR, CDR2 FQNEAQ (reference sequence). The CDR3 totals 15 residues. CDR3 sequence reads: CASSFGGNSNHPQHF. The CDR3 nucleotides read TGTGCCAGCAGCTTCGGGGGAAATAGCAATCATCCCCAGCATTTT.

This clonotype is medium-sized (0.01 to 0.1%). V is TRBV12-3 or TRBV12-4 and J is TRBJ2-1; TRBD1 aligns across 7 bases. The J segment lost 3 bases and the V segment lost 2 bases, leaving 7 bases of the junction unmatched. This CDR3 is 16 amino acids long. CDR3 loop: CASSLKQGEIYNEQFF. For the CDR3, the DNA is TGTGCCAGCAGTTTAAAGCAGGGGGAAATCTACAATGAGCAGTTCTTC.

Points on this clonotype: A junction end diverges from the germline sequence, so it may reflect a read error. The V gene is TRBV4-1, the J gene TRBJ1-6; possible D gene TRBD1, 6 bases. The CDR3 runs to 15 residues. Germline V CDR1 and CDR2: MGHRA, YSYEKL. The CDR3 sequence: CASSLEGVFNPPLHF. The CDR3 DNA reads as TGCGCCAGCAGCCTCGAGGGGGTTTTTAATCCACCCCTCCACTTT.

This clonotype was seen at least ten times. Here the CDR3 reads CASSEQGGNQPQHF. The CDR3 DNA is TGTGCCAGCAGTGAACAGGGGGGCAATCAGCCCCAGCATTTT. The V call is TRBV28, the J call TRBJ1-5, with 8 bases aligning to TRBD1. The germline CDR1 and CDR2 sequences are MDHEN and SYDVKM. Germline trimming cut 5 bases from V and 2 bases from J; bases unmatched to any gene: 2. The CDR3 is made up of 14 amino acids.

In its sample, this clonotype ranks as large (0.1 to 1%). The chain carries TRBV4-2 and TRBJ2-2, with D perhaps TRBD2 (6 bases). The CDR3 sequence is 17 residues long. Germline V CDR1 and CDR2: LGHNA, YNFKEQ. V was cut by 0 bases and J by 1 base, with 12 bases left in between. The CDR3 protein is CASSQEEFSGNTGELFF. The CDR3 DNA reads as TGTGCCAGCAGCCAAGAAGAGTTTAGCGGGAACACCGGGGAGCTGTTTTTT.

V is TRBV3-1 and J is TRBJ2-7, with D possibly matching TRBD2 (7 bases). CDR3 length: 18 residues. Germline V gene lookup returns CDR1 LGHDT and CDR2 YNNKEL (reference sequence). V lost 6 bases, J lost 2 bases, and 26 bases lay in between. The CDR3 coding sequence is TGTGCCAGCAGTCGAGGAGGTTGGGGGGCGGGAGTTGCCTACGAGCAGTACTTC. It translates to CASSRGGWGAGVAYEQYF.